A selection of T cell receptor beta chains follows, all from one sample in a study of shared clonotypes between healthy human individuals. The assay was immunoSEQ multiplex PCR, and TCRdb's table has in-frame clones only and misses some. This table has about 580,000 clones, roughly 98% appearing once. The sequencing sample was made of naive CD8+ T cells sorted from blood. All receptors derive from a man aged 25 to 40 in good health. Both conserved end residues are trimmed from each CDR3.

TRBV27,TRBJ2-7,ASSRLQSYEQY
TRBV27,TRBJ1-4,ASSIRGGEKLF
TRBV9,TRBJ2-3,ASSGGTQY
TRBV10-1,TRBJ2-5,ASSPVGIMETQY
TRBV5-5,TRBJ1-5,ASSLSPGYSNQPQH
TRBV13,TRBJ1-1,ASSSTIQGRKNTEAF
TRBV5-1,TRBJ2-3,ASSLVIAVTDTQY
TRBV11-3,TRBJ1-1,ASSHNTGDKAF
TRBV6-5,TRBJ2-1,ASSPDYREQF
TRBV7-6,TRBJ2-2,ASSSARTSQTGELF
TRBV7-9,TRBJ2-1,ASSLDGSSYNEQF
TRBV7-9,TRBJ2-1,ASSLVGGDEQF
TRBV27,TRBJ1-5,ASSLQGGNQPQH
TRBV14,TRBJ2-3,ASSLWILGTDTQY
TRBV14,TRBJ2-1,ASSQDLGLAGVNEQF
TRBV6-5,TRBJ1-5,ASSPSKNQPQH